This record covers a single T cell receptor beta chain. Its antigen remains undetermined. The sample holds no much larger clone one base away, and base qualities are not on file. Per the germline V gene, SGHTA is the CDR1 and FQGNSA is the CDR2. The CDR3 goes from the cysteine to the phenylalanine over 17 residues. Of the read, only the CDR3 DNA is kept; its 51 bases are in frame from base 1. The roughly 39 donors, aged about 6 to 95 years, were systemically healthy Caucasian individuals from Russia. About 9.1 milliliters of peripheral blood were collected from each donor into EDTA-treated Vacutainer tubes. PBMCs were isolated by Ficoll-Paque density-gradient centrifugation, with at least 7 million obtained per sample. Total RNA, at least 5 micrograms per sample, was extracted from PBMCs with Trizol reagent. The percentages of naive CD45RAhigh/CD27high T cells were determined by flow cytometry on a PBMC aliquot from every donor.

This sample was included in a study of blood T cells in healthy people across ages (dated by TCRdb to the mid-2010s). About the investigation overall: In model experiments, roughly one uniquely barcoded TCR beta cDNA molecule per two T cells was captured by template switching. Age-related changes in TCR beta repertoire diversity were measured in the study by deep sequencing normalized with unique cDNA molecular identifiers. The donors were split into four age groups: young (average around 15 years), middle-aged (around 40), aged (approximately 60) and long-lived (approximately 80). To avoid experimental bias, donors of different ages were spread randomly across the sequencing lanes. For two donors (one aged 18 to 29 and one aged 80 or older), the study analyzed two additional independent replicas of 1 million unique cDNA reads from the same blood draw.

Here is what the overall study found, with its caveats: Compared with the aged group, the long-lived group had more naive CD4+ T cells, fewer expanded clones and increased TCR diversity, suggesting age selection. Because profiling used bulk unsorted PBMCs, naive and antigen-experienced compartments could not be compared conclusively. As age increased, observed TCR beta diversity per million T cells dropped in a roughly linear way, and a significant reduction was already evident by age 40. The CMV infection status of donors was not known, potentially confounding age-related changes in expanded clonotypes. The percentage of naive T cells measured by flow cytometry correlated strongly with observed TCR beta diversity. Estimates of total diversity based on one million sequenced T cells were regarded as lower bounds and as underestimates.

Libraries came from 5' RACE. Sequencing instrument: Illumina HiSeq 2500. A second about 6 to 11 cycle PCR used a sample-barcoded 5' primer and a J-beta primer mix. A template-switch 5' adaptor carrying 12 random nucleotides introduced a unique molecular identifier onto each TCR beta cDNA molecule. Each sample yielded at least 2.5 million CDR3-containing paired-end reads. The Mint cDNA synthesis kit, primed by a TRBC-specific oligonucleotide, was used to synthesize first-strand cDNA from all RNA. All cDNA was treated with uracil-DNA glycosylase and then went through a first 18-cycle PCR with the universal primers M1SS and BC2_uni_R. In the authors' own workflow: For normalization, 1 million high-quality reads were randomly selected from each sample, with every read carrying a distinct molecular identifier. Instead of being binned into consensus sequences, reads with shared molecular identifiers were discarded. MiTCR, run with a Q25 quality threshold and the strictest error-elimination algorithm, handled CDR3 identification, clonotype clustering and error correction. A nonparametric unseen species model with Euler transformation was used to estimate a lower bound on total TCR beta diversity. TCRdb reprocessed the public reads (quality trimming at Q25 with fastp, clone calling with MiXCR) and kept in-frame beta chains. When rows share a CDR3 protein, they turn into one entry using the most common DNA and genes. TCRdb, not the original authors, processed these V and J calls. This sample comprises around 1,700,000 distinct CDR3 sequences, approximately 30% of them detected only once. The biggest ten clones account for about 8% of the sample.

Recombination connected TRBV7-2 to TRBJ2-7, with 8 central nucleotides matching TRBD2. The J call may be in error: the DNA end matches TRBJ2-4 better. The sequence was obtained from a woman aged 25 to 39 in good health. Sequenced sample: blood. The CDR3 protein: CASSSTGGSRAKNIQYF. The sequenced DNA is TGTGCCAGCAGCTCCACGGGGGGGAGTCGGGCCAAAAACATTCAGTACTTC.